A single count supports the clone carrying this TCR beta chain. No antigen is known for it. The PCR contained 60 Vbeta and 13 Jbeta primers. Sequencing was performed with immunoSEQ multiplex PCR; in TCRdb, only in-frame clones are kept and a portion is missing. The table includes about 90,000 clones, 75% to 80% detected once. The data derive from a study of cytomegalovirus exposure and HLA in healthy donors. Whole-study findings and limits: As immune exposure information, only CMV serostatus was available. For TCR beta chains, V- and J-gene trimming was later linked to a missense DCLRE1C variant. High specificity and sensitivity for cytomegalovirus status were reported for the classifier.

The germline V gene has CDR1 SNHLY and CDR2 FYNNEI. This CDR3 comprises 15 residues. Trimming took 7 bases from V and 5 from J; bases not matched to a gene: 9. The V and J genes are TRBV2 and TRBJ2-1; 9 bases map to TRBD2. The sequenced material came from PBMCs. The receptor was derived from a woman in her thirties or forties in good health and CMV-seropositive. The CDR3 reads CASKWASGIDNEQFF. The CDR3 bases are TGTGCCAGCAAGTGGGCTAGCGGGATTGACAATGAGCAGTTCTTC.